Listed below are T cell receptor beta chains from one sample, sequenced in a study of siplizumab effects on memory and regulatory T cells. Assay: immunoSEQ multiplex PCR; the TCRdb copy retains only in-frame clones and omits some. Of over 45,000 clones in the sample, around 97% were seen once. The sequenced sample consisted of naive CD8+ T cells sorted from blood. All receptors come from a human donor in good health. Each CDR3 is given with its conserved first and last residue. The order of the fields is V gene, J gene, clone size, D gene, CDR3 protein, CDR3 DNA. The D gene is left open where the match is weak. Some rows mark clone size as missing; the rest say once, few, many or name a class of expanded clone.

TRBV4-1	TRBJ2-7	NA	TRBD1	CASSLLPGQGINEQYF	TGCGCCAGCAGCCTGCTACCGGGACAGGGAATTAACGAGCAATACTTC
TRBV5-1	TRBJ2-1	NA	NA	CASSLVGGSYNEQFF	TGCGCCAGCAGCTTGGTTGGGGGTTCTTACAATGAGCAGTTCTTC
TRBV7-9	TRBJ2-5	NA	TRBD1	CASSLSTQGIRETQYF	TGTGCCAGCAGCTTAAGTACACAGGGGATAAGGGAGACCCAGTACTTC
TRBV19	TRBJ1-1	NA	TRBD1	CASSLRDRDTEAFF	TGTGCCAGTAGTCTCCGGGACAGAGACACTGAAGCTTTCTTT
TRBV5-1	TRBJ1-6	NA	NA	CASSLESYSPLHF	TGCGCCAGCAGCTTGGAGTCCTACTCACCCCTCCACTTT
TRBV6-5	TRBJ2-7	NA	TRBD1	CASNSRGEQYF	TGTGCCAGCAACTCCAGGGGGGAGCAGTACTTC
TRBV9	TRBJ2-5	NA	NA	CASSVSGTPRETQYF	TGTGCCAGCAGCGTATCCGGGACACCACGGGAGACCCAGTACTTC
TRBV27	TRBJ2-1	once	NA	CATRDGEDDEQFF	TGTGCCACTCGGGACGGAGAAGATGATGAGCAGTTCTTC
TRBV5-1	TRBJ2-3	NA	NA	CASSTWPDTTDTQYF	TGCGCCAGCAGCACGTGGCCCGATACCACAGATACGCAGTATTTT
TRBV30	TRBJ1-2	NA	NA	CAWSAGGAYGYTF	TGTGCCTGGAGTGCCGGGGGTGCCTATGGCTACACCTTC
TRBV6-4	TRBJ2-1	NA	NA	CASSASIIHNEQFF	TGTGCCAGCAGCGCATCGATTATTCACAATGAGCAGTTCTTC
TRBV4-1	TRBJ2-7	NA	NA	CASSQVTGGYEQYF	TGCGCCAGCAGCCAAGTAACAGGCGGCTACGAGCAGTACTTC
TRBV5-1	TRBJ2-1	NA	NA	CASSLYNEQFF	TGCGCCAGCAGCCTTTACAATGAGCAGTTCTTC
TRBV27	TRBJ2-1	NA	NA	CASSLDQYNEQFF	TGTGCCAGCAGTTTGGACCAATACAATGAGCAGTTCTTC
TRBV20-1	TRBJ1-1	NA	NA	CSAVAEAFF	TGCAGTGCTGTGGCTGAAGCTTTCTTT
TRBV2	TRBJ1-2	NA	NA	CASIGRDGYTF	TGTGCCAGCATTGGACGGGATGGCTACACCTTC
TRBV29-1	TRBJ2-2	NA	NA	CSVESGGDTGELFF	TGCAGCGTTGAATCTGGAGGTGACACCGGGGAGCTGTTTTTT
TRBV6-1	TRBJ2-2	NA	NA	CASSVVWGELFF	TGTGCCAGCAGTGTCGTTTGGGGGGAGCTGTTTTTT
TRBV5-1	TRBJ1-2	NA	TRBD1	CASSGTGLNYGYTF	TGCGCCAGCAGCGGGACAGGATTAAACTATGGCTACACCTTC
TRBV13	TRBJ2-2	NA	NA	CASSPRDGGVGGTGELFF	TGTGCCAGCAGCCCCAGGGACGGGGGAGTAGGGGGCACCGGGGAGCTGTTTTTT
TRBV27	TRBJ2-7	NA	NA	CASISAAGLASDNLDYEQYF	TGTGCCAGCATCTCAGCTGCCGGCCTAGCGAGCGACAATCTCGACTACGAGCAGTACTTC
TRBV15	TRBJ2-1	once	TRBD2	CATSRGGLAGGSDEQFF	TGTGCCACCAGCAGAGGAGGGCTAGCGGGAGGTTCGGATGAGCAGTTCTTC
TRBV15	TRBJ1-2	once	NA	CATSSRGDVYGYTF	TGTGCCACCAGCAGCAGAGGAGACGTCTATGGCTACACCTTC
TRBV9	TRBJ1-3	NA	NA	CASTRGSAGNTIYF	TGTGCCAGCACCCGGGGGAGCGCTGGAAACACCATATATTTT
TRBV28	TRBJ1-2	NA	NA	CATNGWAGAYGYTF	TGTGCCACCAACGGTTGGGCGGGGGCCTATGGCTACACCTTC
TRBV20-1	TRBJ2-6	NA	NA	CSASPANVLTF	TGCAGTGCTAGCCCGGCCAACGTCCTGACTTTC
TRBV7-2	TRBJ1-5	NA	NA	CASSLEADTQPQHF	TGTGCCAGCAGCTTAGAAGCTGACACTCAGCCCCAGCATTTT
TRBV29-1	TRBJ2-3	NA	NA	CSVEDDGFSTDTQYF	TGCAGCGTTGAAGATGACGGGTTTAGCACAGATACGCAGTATTTT
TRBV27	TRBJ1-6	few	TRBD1	CASGTGLNSPLHF	TGTGCCAGTGGGACAGGTCTAAATTCACCCCTCCACTTT
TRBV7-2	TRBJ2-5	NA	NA	CASSLPVGKETQYF	TGTGCCAGCAGCCTCCCGGTGGGGAAAGAGACCCAGTACTTC
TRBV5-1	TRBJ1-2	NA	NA	CASSLEGRGGYGYTF	TGCGCCAGCAGCTTGGAGGGCAGGGGAGGCTATGGCTACACCTTC
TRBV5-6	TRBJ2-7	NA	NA	CASSLGREQYF	TGTGCCAGCAGCTTGGGCAGGGAGCAGTACTTC
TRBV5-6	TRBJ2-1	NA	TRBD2	CASSLYFWTREDNEQFF	TGTGCCAGCAGCTTGTATTTCTGGACTCGGGAGGACAATGAGCAGTTCTTC
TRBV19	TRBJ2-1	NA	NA	CASRGFYRGSYNEQFF	TGTGCCAGTAGGGGGTTTTACCGTGGTTCCTACAATGAGCAGTTCTTC
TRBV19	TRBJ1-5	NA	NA	CASSIGGNQPQHF	TGTGCCAGTAGCATCGGGGGGAATCAGCCCCAGCATTTT
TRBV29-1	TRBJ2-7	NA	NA	CSVRSNSYEQYF	TGCAGCGTGAGGAGTAACTCCTACGAGCAGTACTTC
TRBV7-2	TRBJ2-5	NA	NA	CASSSTPGRGETQYF	TGTGCCAGCAGCTCTACTCCAGGAAGAGGGGAGACCCAGTACTTC